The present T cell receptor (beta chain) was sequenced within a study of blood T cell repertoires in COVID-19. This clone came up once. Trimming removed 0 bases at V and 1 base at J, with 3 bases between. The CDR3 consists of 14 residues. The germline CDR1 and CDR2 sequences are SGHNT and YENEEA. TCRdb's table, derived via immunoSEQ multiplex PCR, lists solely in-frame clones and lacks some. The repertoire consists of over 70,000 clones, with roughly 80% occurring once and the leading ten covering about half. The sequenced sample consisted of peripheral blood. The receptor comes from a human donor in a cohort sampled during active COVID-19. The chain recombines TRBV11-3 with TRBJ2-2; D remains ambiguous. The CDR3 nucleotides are TGTGCCAGCAGCTTAGAACAGAACACCGGGGAGCTGTTTTTT. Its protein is CASSLEQNTGELFF.